This TCR beta chain is drawn from a study of graft-versus-host responses after intestinal transplantation. Whole-study context: Anti-thymocyte globulin induction preceded two to four years of tacrolimus and steroid maintenance in all recipients. Study results and limitations: Recipient bone marrow held GvH clones, some seen earlier in ileum or blood.

Points on this clone: Its antigen is as yet unknown.

Generated by immunoSEQ multiplex PCR, the TCRdb table keeps only in-frame clones and is missing some. The sample has some 140,000 clones, approximately 92% seen once. Germline assignment: CDR1 SNHLY and CDR2 FYNNEI. This CDR3 comprises 15 residues. Deletions cut 4 bases from V and 6 bases from J, with 15 bases between. The receptor was isolated from a human donor who received an intestinal transplant. The V gene is TRBV2, the J gene TRBJ2-2; D is possibly TRBD1 (5 bases). Sequenced here: unstimulated CD4+ T cells sorted from spleen or lymph node cells, sampled before intestinal transplant. The CDR3 reads CASSAQGFGAGELFF. In nucleotides, the CDR3 is TGTGCCAGCAGTGCGCAGGGTTTCGGAGCCGGGGAGCTGTTTTTT.